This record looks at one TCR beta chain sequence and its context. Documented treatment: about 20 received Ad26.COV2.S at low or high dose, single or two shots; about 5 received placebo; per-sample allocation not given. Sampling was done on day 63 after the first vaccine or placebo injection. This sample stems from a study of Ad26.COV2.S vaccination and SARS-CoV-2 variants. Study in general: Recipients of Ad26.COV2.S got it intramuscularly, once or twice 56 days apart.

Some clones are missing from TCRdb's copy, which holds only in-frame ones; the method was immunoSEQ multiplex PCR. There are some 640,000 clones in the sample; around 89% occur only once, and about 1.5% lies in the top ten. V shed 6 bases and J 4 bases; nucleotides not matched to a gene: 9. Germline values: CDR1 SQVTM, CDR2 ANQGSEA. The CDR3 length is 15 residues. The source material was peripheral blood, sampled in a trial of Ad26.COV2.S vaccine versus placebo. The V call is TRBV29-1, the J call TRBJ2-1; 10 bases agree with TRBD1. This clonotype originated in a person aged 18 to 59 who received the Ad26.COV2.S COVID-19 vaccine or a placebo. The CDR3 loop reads CSVPRDRGVYNEQFF. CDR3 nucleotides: TGCAGCGTCCCCAGGGACAGGGGCGTTTACAATGAGCAGTTCTTC.